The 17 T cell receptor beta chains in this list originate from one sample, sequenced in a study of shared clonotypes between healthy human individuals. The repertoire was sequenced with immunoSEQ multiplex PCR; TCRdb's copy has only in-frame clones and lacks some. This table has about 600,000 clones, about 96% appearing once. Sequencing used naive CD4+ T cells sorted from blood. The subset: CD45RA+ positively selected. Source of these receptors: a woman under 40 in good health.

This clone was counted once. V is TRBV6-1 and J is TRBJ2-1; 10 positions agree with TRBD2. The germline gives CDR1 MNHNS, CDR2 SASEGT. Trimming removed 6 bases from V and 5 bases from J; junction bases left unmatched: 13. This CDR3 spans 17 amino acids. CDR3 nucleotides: TGTGCCAGCAGCGAACCCCCACTAGCGGGGAAAAACAATGAGCAGTTCTTC. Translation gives CASSEPPLAGKNNEQFF.

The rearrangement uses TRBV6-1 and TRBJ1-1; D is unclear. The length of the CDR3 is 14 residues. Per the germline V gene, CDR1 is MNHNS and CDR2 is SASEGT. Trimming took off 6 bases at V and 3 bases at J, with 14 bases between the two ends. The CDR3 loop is CASRRVLWDTEAFF. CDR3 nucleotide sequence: TGTGCCAGCAGGCGGGTTTTGTGGGACACTGAAGCTTTCTTT.

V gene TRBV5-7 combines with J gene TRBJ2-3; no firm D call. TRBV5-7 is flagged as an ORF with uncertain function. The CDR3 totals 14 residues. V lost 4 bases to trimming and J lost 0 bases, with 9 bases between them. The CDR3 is CASSLRTSTDTQYF. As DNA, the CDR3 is TGTGCCAGCAGCCTACGGACCAGCACAGATACGCAGTATTTT.

CDR3 in amino acids: CASSPTTVTYGYTF. In DNA form, the CDR3 reads TGCGCCAGCAGCCCCACGACAGTTACCTATGGCTACACCTTC. V gene TRBV4-1 combines with J gene TRBJ1-2; maybe TRBD1 (5 bases). Germline-derived CDR1 and CDR2 are MGHRA and YSYEKL. V was clipped by 4 bases and J by 4 bases, with 13 bases between them. The CDR3 covers 14 residues.

The CDR3 loop reads CASSLALEWEQFF. CDR3 sequence (DNA): TGCGCCAGCAGCTTGGCTCTGGAATGGGAGCAGTTCTTC. The J gene is TRBJ2-1, the V gene TRBV5-1; D uncertain. Germline CDR1 is SGHRS and CDR2 is YFSETQ. This CDR3 comprises 13 residues. The V gene lost 0 bases and the J gene lost 10 bases, with 11 bases spanning the gap. Drawing the rest from reference TRBV5-1 and TRBJ2-1, the complete variable domain is KAGVTQTPRYLIKTRGQQVTLSCSPISGHRSVSWYQQTPGQGLQFLFEYFSETQRNKGNFPGRFSGRQFSNSRSEMNVSTLELGDSALYLCASSLALEWEQFFGPGTRLTVL.

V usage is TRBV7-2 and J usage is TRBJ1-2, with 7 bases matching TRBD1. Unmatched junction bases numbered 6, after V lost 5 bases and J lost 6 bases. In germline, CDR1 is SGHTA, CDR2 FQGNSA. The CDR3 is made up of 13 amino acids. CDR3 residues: CASSPTGWDGYTF. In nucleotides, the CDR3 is TGTGCCAGCAGCCCGACAGGGTGGGATGGCTACACCTTC.

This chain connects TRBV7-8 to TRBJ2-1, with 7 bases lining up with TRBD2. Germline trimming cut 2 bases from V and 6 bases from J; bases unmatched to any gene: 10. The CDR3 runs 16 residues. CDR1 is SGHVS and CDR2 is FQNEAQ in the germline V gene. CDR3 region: CASSLFGLAATNEQFF. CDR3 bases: TGTGCCAGCAGCTTATTCGGTCTAGCGGCGACCAATGAGCAGTTCTTC.

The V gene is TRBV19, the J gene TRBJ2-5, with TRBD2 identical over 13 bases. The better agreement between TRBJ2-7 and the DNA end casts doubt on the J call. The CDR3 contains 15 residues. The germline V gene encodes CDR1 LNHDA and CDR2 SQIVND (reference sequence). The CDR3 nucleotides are TGTGCCAGTGCACCAGGGACTAGCGGGACTTACGAGCAGTACTTC. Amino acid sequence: CASAPGTSGTYEQYF.

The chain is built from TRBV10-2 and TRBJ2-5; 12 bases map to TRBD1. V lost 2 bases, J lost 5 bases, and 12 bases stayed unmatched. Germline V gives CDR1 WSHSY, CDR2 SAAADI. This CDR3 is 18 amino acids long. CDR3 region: CASSETPGQGALRETQYF. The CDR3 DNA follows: TGCGCCAGCAGTGAGACCCCGGGACAGGGGGCGCTGAGGGAGACCCAGTACTTC.

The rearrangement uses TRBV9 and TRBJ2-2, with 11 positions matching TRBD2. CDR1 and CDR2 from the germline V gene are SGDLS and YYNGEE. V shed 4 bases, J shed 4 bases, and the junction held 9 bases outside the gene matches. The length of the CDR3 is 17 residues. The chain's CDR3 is CASSTGGGTSGTGELFF. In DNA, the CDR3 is TGTGCCAGCAGCACGGGGGGAGGGACTAGCGGCACCGGGGAGCTGTTTTTT.

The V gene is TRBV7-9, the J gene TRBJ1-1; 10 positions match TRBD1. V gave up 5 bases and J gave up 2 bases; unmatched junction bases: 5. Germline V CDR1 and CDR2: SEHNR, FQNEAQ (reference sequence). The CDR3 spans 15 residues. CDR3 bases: TGTGCCAGCAGCAAGGGACAGGGGATTAACACTGAAGCTTTCTTT. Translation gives CASSKGQGINTEAFF.

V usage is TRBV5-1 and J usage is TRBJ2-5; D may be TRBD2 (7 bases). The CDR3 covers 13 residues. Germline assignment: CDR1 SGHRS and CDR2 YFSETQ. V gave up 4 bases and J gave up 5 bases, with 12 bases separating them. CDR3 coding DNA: TGCGCCAGCAGCGGGGGGGGCCAGGAGACCCAGTACTTC. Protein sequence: CASSGGGQETQYF.

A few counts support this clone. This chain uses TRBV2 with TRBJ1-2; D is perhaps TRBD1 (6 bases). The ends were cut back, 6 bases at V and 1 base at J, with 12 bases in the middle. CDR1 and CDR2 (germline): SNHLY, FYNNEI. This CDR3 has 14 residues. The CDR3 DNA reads TGTGCCAGCAGAGACGACAGGTATAACTATGGCTACACCTTC. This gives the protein CASRDDRYNYGYTF. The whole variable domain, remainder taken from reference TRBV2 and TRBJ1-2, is EPEVTQTPSHQVTQMGQEVILRCVPISNHLYFYWYRQILGQKVEFLVSFYNNEISEKSEIFDDQFSVERPDGSNFTLKIRSTKLEDSAMYFCASRDDRYNYGYTFGSGTRLTVV.

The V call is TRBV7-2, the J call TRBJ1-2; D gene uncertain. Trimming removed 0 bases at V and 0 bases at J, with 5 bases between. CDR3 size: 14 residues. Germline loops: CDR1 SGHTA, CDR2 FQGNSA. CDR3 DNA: TGTGCCAGCAGCTTAGCAGGTGCTAACTATGGCTACACCTTC. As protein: CASSLAGANYGYTF.

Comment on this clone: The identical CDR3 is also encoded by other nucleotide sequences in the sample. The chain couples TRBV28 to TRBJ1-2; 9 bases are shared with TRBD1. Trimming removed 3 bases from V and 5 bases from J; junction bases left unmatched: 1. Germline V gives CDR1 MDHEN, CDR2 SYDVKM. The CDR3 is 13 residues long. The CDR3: CASSLTGGYGYTF. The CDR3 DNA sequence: TGTGCCAGCAGTTTGACAGGGGGTTATGGCTACACCTTC.

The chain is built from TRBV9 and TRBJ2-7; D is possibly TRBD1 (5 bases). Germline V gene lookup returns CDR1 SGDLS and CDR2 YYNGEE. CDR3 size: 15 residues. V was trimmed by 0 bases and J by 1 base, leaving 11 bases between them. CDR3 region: CASSVAAGYSYEQYF. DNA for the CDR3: TGTGCCAGCAGCGTAGCGGCAGGGTATTCCTACGAGCAGTACTTC.

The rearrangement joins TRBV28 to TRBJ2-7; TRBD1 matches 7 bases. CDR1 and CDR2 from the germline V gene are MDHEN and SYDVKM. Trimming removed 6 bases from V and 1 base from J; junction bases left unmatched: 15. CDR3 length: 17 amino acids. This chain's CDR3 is CASSSPGQSGASYEQYF. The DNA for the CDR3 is TGTGCCAGCAGCTCCCCGGGACAGTCCGGTGCTTCCTACGAGCAGTACTTC.